The 25 T cell receptor beta chains below were found in one sample sequenced in a study of T cells in Graves' hyperthyroidism and ophthalmopathy. Amplified TCR beta CDR3 regions derived from RNA transcripts. First-round RT-PCR targeting the TCR CDR3 was performed with the HTBI primer set. One entry per CDR3 protein results from TCRdb running MiXCR on the multiplex PCR reads. Here the sample spans more than 550,000 distinct CDR3 sequences, nearly 45% being singletons. What was sequenced was peripheral blood or thyroid tissue (not recorded which). The receptors derive from an adult man with Graves' disease, either hyperthyroidism or ophthalmopathy (not recorded which).

This clonotype was observed a few times. V is TRBV6-5 and J is TRBJ2-2, with 8 bases fitting TRBD2. Germline CDR1 MNHEY, CDR2 SVGAGI. V shed 4 bases, J shed 5 bases, and the junction held 6 bases outside the gene matches. The CDR3 loop spans 15 amino acids. In DNA, the CDR3 is TGTGCCAGCAGTTTCCCTAGCGGGCCTACCGGGGAGCTGTTTTTT. It specifies CASSFPSGPTGELFF.

This clonotype was seen repeatedly, ten times or more. The CDR3 loop is CSAPVNTEAFF. The CDR3 nucleotides are TGCAGTGCTCCTGTGAACACTGAAGCTTTCTTT. The genes are TRBV20-1 and TRBJ1-1; unclear D gene. CDR1 DFQATT and CDR2 SNEGSKA come from the germline V gene (reference sequence). The CDR3 consists of 11 residues. The V and J ends lost 5 bases and 0 bases respectively, with 4 bases between them.

V usage is TRBV15 and J usage is TRBJ1-5; D is perhaps TRBD1 (5 bases). Trimming stripped 0 bases from V and 2 bases from J, with 5 bases between. There are 14 residues in the CDR3. Germline V CDR1 and CDR2: LNHNV, YYDKDF (reference sequence). In nucleotides, the CDR3 is TGTGCCACCAGCAGAGAGGGGCGCAATCAGCCCCAGCATTTT. It yields the protein CATSREGRNQPQHF.

The chain carries TRBV25-1 and TRBJ1-2; 8 bases match TRBD1. The CDR3 runs 14 residues. Germline V gives CDR1 MGHDK, CDR2 SYGVNS. Trimming at V came to 5 bases and at J to 3 bases, leaving 5 bases not matched to a gene. In DNA, the CDR3 is TGTGCCAGCAGTCGTCCAGGGGGCGACTATGGCTACACCTTC. It specifies CASSRPGGDYGYTF.

This clonotype was seen at least ten times. The chain recombines TRBV2 with TRBJ2-5; D is ambiguous. The CDR3 spans 14 residues. The germline CDR1 and CDR2 sequences are SNHLY and FYNNEI. Trimming left V 2 bases short and J 2 bases short, with 9 bases between. CDR3 sequence (DNA): TGTGCCAGCAGTGAACGGCCCACACAAGAGACCCAGTACTTC. Translation gives CASSERPTQETQYF. The full variable domain, completed using reference TRBV2 and TRBJ2-5, is EPEVTQTPSHQVTQMGQEVILRCVPISNHLYFYWYRQILGQKVEFLVSFYNNEISEKSEIFDDQFSVERPDGSNFTLKIRSTKLEDSAMYFCASSERPTQETQYFGPGTRLLVL.

The sample holds many counts of this clonotype. The chain is built from TRBV29-1 and TRBJ1-1; D perhaps matches TRBD1 (6 bases). The V and J ends lost 6 bases and 2 bases respectively, with 13 bases between them. The germline CDR1 and CDR2 sequences are SQVTM and ANQGSEA. The CDR3 has 13 amino acids. CDR3 sequence (DNA): TGCAGCGTGCGTTACGGGGGCAACACTGAAGCTTTCTTT. As protein: CSVRYGGNTEAFF.

The chain joins TRBV29-1 to TRBJ1-2; tentative D call: TRBD1 (6 bases). The germline V and J ends were trimmed by 1 base and 5 bases, with 14 bases remaining between them. This CDR3 has 14 residues. Per the germline V gene, CDR1 is SQVTM and CDR2 is ANQGSEA. The chain's CDR3 is CSVEASGVLYGYTF. As DNA, the CDR3 is TGCAGCGTTGAAGCTTCAGGGGTCTTGTATGGCTACACCTTC. The full variable domain, completed using reference TRBV29-1 and TRBJ1-2, is SAVISQKPSRDICQRGTSLTIQCQVDSQVTMMFWYRQQPGQSLTLIATANQGSEATYESGFVIDKFPISRPNLTFSTLTVSNMSPEDSSIYLCSVEASGVLYGYTFGSGTRLTVV.

This clonotype was counted between two and nine times. The V call is TRBV20-1, the J call TRBJ2-7, with 9 bases that match TRBD1. CDR3 length: 13 residues. CDR1 DFQATT and CDR2 SNEGSKA come from the germline V gene (reference sequence). CDR3 region: CSATDRGAYEQYF. The CDR3 DNA follows: TGCAGCGCCACGGACAGGGGCGCTTACGAGCAGTACTTC.

The V gene is TRBV12-3 or TRBV12-4, the J gene TRBJ1-5; D might be TRBD1 (5 bases). Trimming removed 10 bases from V and 2 bases from J, with 15 bases in between. The CDR3 runs 14 residues. CDR3 sequence reads: CANGAQPGNQPQHF. The CDR3 DNA is TGTGCCAACGGGGCCCAGCCTGGCAATCAGCCCCAGCATTTT.

The chain recombines TRBV19 with TRBJ1-5; 8 bases line up with TRBD1. This CDR3 has 15 residues. Looked up from germline, CDR1 is LNHDA and CDR2 is SQIVND (reference sequence). Germline trimming cut 5 bases from V and 3 bases from J; bases unmatched to any gene: 6. The CDR3 region has the DNA TGTGCCAGTAGTCAAGACAGGGGTGACAATCAGCCCCAGCATTTT. This encodes CASSQDRGDNQPQHF.

The chain combines TRBV20-1 with TRBJ1-4; possible D gene TRBD1, 6 bases. Per the germline V gene, CDR1 is DFQATT and CDR2 is SNEGSKA (reference sequence). The CDR3 totals 13 residues. V shed 6 bases and J shed 8 bases, with 16 bases lying between them. In DNA, the CDR3 is TGCAGTGCCTTTACAGGGTCTGGAGAAAAACTGTTTTTT. It translates to CSAFTGSGEKLFF.

This clonotype showed up many times. The chain has TRBV12-3 or TRBV12-4 and TRBJ1-2; perhaps TRBD1 as D (6 bases). The CDR3 is 12 amino acids. V lost 6 bases and J lost 5, with 10 bases in between. DNA of the CDR3: TGTGCCAGCAGCCCGGGGGCATATGGCTACACCTTC. Translating gives CASSPGAYGYTF.

This clonotype came up once. This chain links TRBV25-1 with TRBJ2-7; TRBD1 or TRBD2 may be the D gene (6 bases each). The V end lost 3 bases, the J end lost 3 bases, and 12 bases lay between the germline ends. The CDR3 has 14 amino acids. Germline loops: CDR1 MGHDK, CDR2 SYGVNS. The CDR3 loop reads CASSDGGGNYEQYF. The CDR3 DNA sequence: TGTGCCAGCAGTGATGGAGGGGGGAACTACGAGCAGTACTTC.

This clonotype was observed once. This rearrangement joins TRBV29-1 to TRBJ1-1; no reliable D call. CDR1 and CDR2 from the germline V gene are SQVTM and ANQGSEA. This CDR3 is 12 amino acids long. Trimming took 4 bases from V and 6 from J, leaving 12 bases between them. The DNA for the CDR3 is TGCAGCGTTGGGGGAATGTACGCTGAAGCTTTCTTT. It codes for CSVGGMYAEAFF.

DNA of the CDR3: TGTGCCAGTAGCCCGGCAGGAAGGGACTATGGCTACACCTTC. This sequence encodes CASSPAGRDYGYTF. The chain employs TRBV19 and TRBJ1-2, with no clear D. Germline loops: CDR1 LNHDA, CDR2 SQIVND (reference sequence). The CDR3 loop spans 14 amino acids. The germline V and J ends were trimmed by 6 bases and 3 bases, with 14 bases remaining between them.

The V call is TRBV20-1, the J call TRBJ1-2; D uncertain. The V end lost 0 bases, the J end lost 4 bases, and 18 bases lay between the germline ends. Germline CDR1 and CDR2: DFQATT and SNEGSKA (reference sequence). The CDR3 has 16 residues. DNA for the CDR3: TGCAGTGCTAGAGATCTCCTTTCCGGAGGCTTCTATGGCTACACCTTC. Translated: CSARDLLSGGFYGYTF.

This clonotype was observed once. One end of the junction varies from germline; a read error may be responsible. The chain carries TRBV10-1 and TRBJ2-7; TRBD2 matches 9 bases. CDR1 is WNHNN and CDR2 is SYGVQD in the germline V gene (reference sequence). The CDR3 is 14 amino acids. This CDR3 reads CASSEKRGEYGQYF. In nucleotides, the CDR3 is TGCGCCAGCAGTGAGAAGCGGGGGGAATACGGGCAGTACTTC.

This clonotype was detected a few times. The CDR3, as DNA: TGTGCCAGCAGCGATGATAAAGGACAAACCTACGAGCAGTACTTC. Its translation: CASSDDKGQTYEQYF. V and J are TRBV9 and TRBJ2-7; perhaps TRBD1 as D (5 bases). This CDR3 has 15 amino acids. The germline V and J ends were trimmed by 3 bases and 2 bases, with 15 bases remaining between them. CDR1 and CDR2 (germline): SGDLS, YYNGEE.

The chain combines TRBV7-2 with TRBJ1-2; 7 bases align to TRBD1. Germline V gene data show CDR1 as SGHTA and CDR2 as FQGNSA. The CDR3 totals 14 residues. Trimming removed 2 bases from V and 4 bases from J; junction bases left unmatched: 4. CDR3 amino acids: CASSLLTGIYGYTF. CDR3 in DNA: TGTGCCAGCAGCTTATTGACAGGGATCTATGGCTACACCTTC.

This clonotype occurred many times. The chain recombines TRBV14 with TRBJ1-4; possible D gene TRBD1, 6 bases. The germline gives CDR1 SGHDN, CDR2 FVKESK. V was clipped by 2 bases and J by 7 bases, with 8 bases between them. The CDR3 is 13 residues long. The CDR3 here is CASSQSRGEKLFF. CDR3 in DNA: TGTGCCAGCAGCCAATCCAGGGGTGAAAAACTGTTTTTT.

The chain uses TRBV19 and TRBJ1-5, with 7 bases identical to TRBD1. The CDR3 loop spans 13 amino acids. Germline CDR1 and CDR2: LNHDA and SQIVND (reference sequence). V lost 8 bases, J lost 7 bases, and 8 bases stayed unmatched. CDR3 protein: CASEDRAGQPQHF. In nucleotides, the CDR3 is TGTGCCAGTGAAGACAGGGCAGGCCAGCCCCAGCATTTT.

CDR3 bases: TGTGCCAGCAGTCCGGGACTACCTAACTACGAGCAGTACTTC. As protein: CASSPGLPNYEQYF. The chain combines TRBV6-5 with TRBJ2-7, with 7 bases that match TRBD2. The CDR3 runs 14 residues. V shed 5 bases and J 3 bases; nucleotides not matched to a gene: 7. CDR1 MNHEY and CDR2 SVGAGI come from the germline V gene.

This chain connects TRBV9 to TRBJ2-2; TRBD1 might be the D (6 bases). From germline, CDR1 is SGDLS and CDR2 YYNGEE. This CDR3 contains 13 residues. The V and J ends lost 3 bases and 8 bases respectively, with 11 bases between them. CDR3 sequence reads: CASSARQAGELFF. The CDR3 DNA is TGTGCCAGCAGCGCTAGACAGGCTGGGGAGCTGTTTTTT. The variable domain in full, completed from reference TRBV9 and TRBJ2-2, reads DSGVTQTPKHLITATGQRVTLRCSPRSGDLSVYWYQQSLDQGLQFLIQYYNGEERAKGNILERFSAQQFPDLHSELNLSSLELGDSALYFCASSARQAGELFFGEGSRLTVL.

In its sample, this clonotype was seen a few times. The chain combines TRBV10-2 with TRBJ1-1; no clear D gene. This CDR3 is 13 amino acids long. The germline V gene has CDR1 WSHSY and CDR2 SAAADI. V lost 8 bases, J lost 6 bases, and 16 bases lay in between. The CDR3 region has the DNA TGCGCCAGCTCAGCAGGTCGGGTACCTGAAGCTTTCTTT. Translating gives CASSAGRVPEAFF.

The chain combines TRBV20-1 with TRBJ2-7; the D is unclear. V was clipped by 3 bases and J by 9 bases, with 3 bases between them. This CDR3 region has 8 residues. Germline CDR1 reads DFQATT; CDR2 reads SNEGSKA (reference sequence). CDR3 loop: CSASRQYF. For the CDR3, the DNA is TGCAGTGCTAGCCGGCAGTACTTC.